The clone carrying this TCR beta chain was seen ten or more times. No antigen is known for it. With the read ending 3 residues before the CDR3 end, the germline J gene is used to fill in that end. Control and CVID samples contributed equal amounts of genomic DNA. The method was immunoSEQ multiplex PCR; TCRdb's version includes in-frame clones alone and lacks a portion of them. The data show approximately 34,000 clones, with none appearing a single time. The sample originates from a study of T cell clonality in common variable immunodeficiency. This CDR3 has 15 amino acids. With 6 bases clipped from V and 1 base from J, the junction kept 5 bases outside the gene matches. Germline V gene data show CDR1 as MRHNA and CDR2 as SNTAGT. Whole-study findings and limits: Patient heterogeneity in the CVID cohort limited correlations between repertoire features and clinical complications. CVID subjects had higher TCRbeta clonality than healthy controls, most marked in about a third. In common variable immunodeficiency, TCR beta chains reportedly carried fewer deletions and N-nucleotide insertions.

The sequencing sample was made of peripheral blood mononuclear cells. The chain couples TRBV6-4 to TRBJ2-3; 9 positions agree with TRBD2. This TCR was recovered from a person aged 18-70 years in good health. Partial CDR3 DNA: TGTGCCAGCAGCCTATTAGCGGGAGGCACAGATACG. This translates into CASSLLAGGTDT. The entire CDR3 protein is CASSLLAGGTDTQYF.